These 7 T cell receptor beta chains came from one sample sequenced in a study of cytomegalovirus exposure and HLA in healthy donors. PCR primers comprised 60 Vbeta and 13 Jbeta primers. The data were produced by immunoSEQ multiplex PCR, yet TCRdb's version contains in-frame clones alone and is incomplete. The sample lists 130,000 to 150,000 clones, 73% occurring once. Sequenced input: PBMCs. Receptor source: a human donor in good health.

This clone was counted a few times. This chain connects TRBV7-8 to TRBJ2-7; TRBD1 matches 9 bases. Losses at the gene ends were 4 bases for V and 2 bases for J; bases not matched to a gene: 6. CDR3 length equals 15 residues. The germline V gene encodes CDR1 SGHVS and CDR2 FQNEAQ. The CDR3 nucleotides are TGTGCCAGCAGCTGGAACAGGGGGCTGGCCTACGAGCAGTACTTC. The encoded protein is CASSWNRGLAYEQYF. The full variable domain, rest sourced from reference TRBV7-8 and TRBJ2-7, is GAGVSQSPRYKVAKRGQDVALRCDPISGHVSLFWYQQALGQGPEFLTYFQNEAQLDKSGLPSDRFFAERPEGSVSTLKIQRTQQEDSAVYLCASSWNRGLAYEQYFGPGTRLTVT.

The chain uses TRBV4-2 and TRBJ1-2; D is possibly TRBD1 (6 bases). Germline V gene data show CDR1 as LGHNA and CDR2 as YNFKEQ. V was pared by 1 base and J by 4 bases, with 10 bases between. This CDR3 is built from 14 residues. CDR3 in amino acids: CASSQVPTGYGYTF. The CDR3 DNA is TGTGCCAGCAGCCAAGTTCCGACAGGCTATGGCTACACCTTC.

The rearrangement uses TRBV6-1 and TRBJ1-1; TRBD1 agrees at 7 bases. Germline trimming cut 6 bases from V and 4 bases from J; bases unmatched to any gene: 5. Per the germline V gene, CDR1 is MNHNS and CDR2 is SASEGT. CDR3 length equals 13 residues. The CDR3 spells CASSQGQITEAFF. As DNA, the CDR3 is TGTGCCAGCAGCCAGGGACAGATCACTGAAGCTTTCTTT.

This chain uses TRBV9 with TRBJ1-1; D unclear. The ends were cut back, 0 bases at V and 0 bases at J, with 6 bases in the middle. The CDR3 loop spans 14 amino acids. Germline CDR1 SGDLS, CDR2 YYNGEE. The CDR3 region has the DNA TGTGCCAGCAGCGTAGCACCGGTGAACACTGAAGCTTTCTTT. Encoded protein: CASSVAPVNTEAFF.

This sequence joins TRBV9 and TRBJ1-2, with D possibly matching TRBD1 (6 bases). Germline assignment: CDR1 SGDLS and CDR2 YYNGEE. CDR3 size: 16 residues. V was cut by 0 bases and J by 6 bases, with 18 bases left in between. The CDR3 spells CASSVANPTGWHGYTF. CDR3 nucleotides: TGTGCCAGCAGCGTAGCAAACCCGACAGGCTGGCATGGCTACACCTTC.

CDR3 protein: CASSSGAGWVIQYF. The DNA of the CDR3 is TGTGCCAGCAGCTCCGGAGCAGGGTGGGTCATTCAGTACTTC. The rearrangement uses TRBV11-2 and TRBJ2-4, with a possible D match to TRBD1 (5 bases). The length of the CDR3 is 14 residues. Trimming cost V 4 bases and J 9 bases, with 16 bases left between them. Germline loops: CDR1 SGHAT, CDR2 FQNNGV.

On this clone: The junction does not match germline at one end; this may be a read error. V gene TRBV5-1 combines with J gene TRBJ1-2; a weak D match, TRBD1 (5 bases). The germline V gene has CDR1 SGHRS and CDR2 YFSETQ. The CDR3 is made up of 13 amino acids. The CDR3 region has the DNA TGCGCCAGCAGCTTGGAGGGGTGGGATGGCTACACCTTT. Its translation is CASSLEGWDGYTF.